This T cell receptor beta chain appears in the sequencing data of a study of cytomegalovirus exposure and HLA in healthy donors. Study summary: Later analysis reported that the approximately 120 validation repertoires shared the platform of the roughly 680 first-cohort repertoires. General study results and limits: Rarity held for most TCR sequences, but there were some public TCRs that occurred in many donors. The study listed approximately 160 cytomegalovirus-associated TCR beta chains. According to a later analysis, TCR clusters from the first cohort tended to co-occur in the roughly 110 validation repertoires.

There are 14 residues in the CDR3. Trimming left V 6 bases short and J 3 bases short, with 14 bases between. As concerns this clone: Its specificity is not known.

Some clones are missing from TCRdb's copy, which holds only in-frame ones; the method was immunoSEQ multiplex PCR. The sample holds fewer than 120,000 clones, approximately 89% seen once. The sequencing input was PBMCs. The V call is TRBV6-7, the J call TRBJ1-1; tentative D call: TRBD1 (6 bases). TRBV6-7 is reported as an ORF; its role is uncertain. This clonotype originated in a woman between 18 and 30 years old in good health and CMV-seronegative. The CDR3 protein is CASRPGQYYTEAFF. The DNA for the CDR3 is TGTGCCAGCAGGCCTGGACAGTATTACACTGAAGCTTTCTTT.